Listed here is a single T cell receptor (beta chain). The antigen it recognizes is unknown. Nothing much larger sits one base from this clone, and base qualities are not available. The time point label corresponds to: about 28 days (+/-7) after the second vaccine dose. Reading the label with the study, this specimen's treatment or condition is: meningococcal conjugate vaccine given as trial control. Vaccinee samples came from UK trials COV001 and COV002, including a single-blind randomized controlled phase 2/3 trial of AZD1222 (ChAdOx1 nCoV-19) in healthy adults. For TCRbeta chain sequencing, PBMC samples were collected from trial participants at day 0 and at day 28 after the second dose. The CDR3 regions of human TCRbeta chains were subjected to immunosequencing. The paper's processing steps were these. Repertoire TCRs were matched against a reference library of SARS-CoV-2-specific TCRs generated with the MIRA antigen-specificity platform. Breadth was defined as the fraction of unique TCRs that were SARS-CoV-2-associated. Depth was defined as the fraction of total T cells that were SARS-CoV-2-associated. Using the MIRA data, every spike-specific TCR was mapped to the spike region that the TCR reacted to and assigned to either a CD4 or a CD8 class. Log10-transformed breadth and depth values were compared by one-way ANOVA with Sidak's multiple comparisons tests. This immuneACCESS table, as held by TCRdb, lists in-frame sequences with V and J called but not all clones. Of the missing ones, under half trace to an unresolved V gene in checked studies; the others have no known cause. V, J and clone size reflect that table, while D and trimming were determined from the DNA. The sample has roughly 200,000 clones on record, approximately 90% of them singletons. The ten largest account for 3.6% of the sample.

Trimming costs V 2 bases and J 6 bases, and their ends lie 13 bases apart. Taken from the germline V gene, the CDR1 and CDR2 loops are MDHEN and SYDVKM. There are 14 amino acids in the CDR3, from cysteine to phenylalanine inclusive. The kept DNA is CDR3 alone, 42 bases in frame from the first base. The record originates from a study of T cell responses to AZD1222 COVID-19 vaccine (dated by TCRdb to the early 2020s). Turning to the overall study: TCR sequencing covered over 230 trial participants: 200 to 210 given two doses of AZD1222 and 26 given two doses of MenACWY control vaccine. Trial participants were enrolled into age subgroups of 18-55, 56-69 and 70-plus years, which contained 148, 28 and 57 TCR-sequenced participants, respectively.

The research as a whole found: Conclusions about previously exposed vaccinees are limited, since just five to seven AZD1222 recipients were seropositive for SARS-CoV-2 at baseline. Most participants were white British and females outnumbered males, and the authors suggested that clonal diversity may have been underestimated. Epitopes outside the regions mutated in the B.1.351 and B.1.1.7 variants were reportedly recognized by nearly half of the unique spike-specific TCRs. Because no samples from the day 14 peak response were available, repertoires could be characterized only after the peak T cell response. In the small 56-69-year group, the increase in depth fell short of significance, most likely because of low power. Spike-specific TCR breadth and depth rose significantly after two AZD1222 doses compared with day 0 and with MenACWY recipients. The vaccine-associated CD4 TCRs covered the entire spike protein, and the dominant responses fell in regions 160-218 and 743-854.

The sample in question was peripheral blood, obtained 28 days after the second dose of the MenACWY control vaccine. In this chain, TRBV28 is recombined with TRBJ1-1; matching of 5 bases hints at TRBD1 as the D gene. The receptor comes from an adult who received the MenACWY meningococcal vaccine as a control. CDR3 region: CASSLIREGPEAFF. The nucleotide sequence is given as TGTGCCAGCAGTTTAATCAGGGAAGGGCCTGAAGCTTTCTTT.